The 29 T cell receptor beta chains reported below all come from one sample, sequenced in a study of technical replicates of blood from a handful of donors. Data came from immunoSEQ multiplex PCR; TCRdb stores just in-frame clones and leaves some out. Found here are approximately 81,000 clones, almost 96% of them singletons; the top ten hold 0.3% to 0.4%. Sequencing was performed on T cells isolated from PBMCs. Receptors were obtained from a human donor in good health.

J is TRBJ1-1 and V is TRBV7-2; D is possibly TRBD1 (5 bases). V lost 4 bases and J lost 1, with 10 bases in between. CDR1 and CDR2 from the germline V gene are SGHTA and FQGNSA. The CDR3 runs to 14 residues. The CDR3: CASSWGGENTEAFF. The CDR3 DNA reads TGTGCCAGCAGCTGGGGGGGAGAGAACACTGAAGCTTTCTTT.

This chain joins TRBV7-9 and TRBJ1-1; 10 bases agree with TRBD1. Germline V gene lookup returns CDR1 SEHNR and CDR2 FQNEAQ (reference sequence). Trimming took 1 base from V and 3 from J; bases not matched to a gene: 5. The CDR3 is made up of 16 amino acids. Here the CDR3 DNA reads TGTGCCAGCAGCTTAGACCCGGGACAGGGGTACACTGAAGCTTTCTTT. It encodes CASSLDPGQGYTEAFF.

The chain carries TRBV10-3 and TRBJ1-5; TRBD1 agrees at 8 bases. CDR1 and CDR2 from the germline V gene are ENHRY and SYGVKD. V was clipped by 6 bases and J by 5 bases; unmatched bases: 3. The CDR3 runs to 13 residues. CDR3 residues: CAIRQGVDQPQHF. CDR3 nucleotide sequence: TGTGCCATCAGACAGGGGGTAGATCAGCCCCAGCATTTT.

V gene TRBV28 combines with J gene TRBJ2-7; the D is unclear. This CDR3 has 12 amino acids. Germline-derived CDR1 and CDR2 are MDHEN and SYDVKM. The CDR3 bases are TGTGGCGTGGGCCCGACCCTCCTCGAGCAGTACTTC. Its protein product is CGVGPTLLEQYF.

The rearrangement uses TRBV6-5 and TRBJ1-1; D is possibly TRBD1 (5 bases). V lost 0 bases to trimming and J lost 4 bases, with 15 bases between them. This CDR3 is built from 16 residues. CDR1 is MNHEY, CDR2 SVGAGI, per germline. CDR3 residues: CASSYSSGEIATEAFF. The CDR3 DNA sequence: TGTGCCAGCAGTTACTCGTCGGGGGAAATTGCCACTGAAGCTTTCTTT.

The J gene is TRBJ1-1, the V gene TRBV28; no firm D call. The V gene lost 6 bases and the J gene lost 3 bases, with 8 bases spanning the gap. Per the germline V gene, CDR1 is MDHEN and CDR2 is SYDVKM. The CDR3 contains 12 residues. As DNA, the CDR3 is TGTGCCAGCAGCCTACCCTACACTGAAGCTTTCTTT. Protein sequence: CASSLPYTEAFF.

The genes are TRBV18 and TRBJ2-5; D is perhaps TRBD1 (5 bases). The germline CDR1 and CDR2 sequences are KGHSH and LQKENI. Deletions cut 2 bases from V and 5 bases from J, with 12 bases between. The CDR3 runs to 14 residues. CDR3 nucleotide sequence: TGTGCCAGCTCACCAGGGGCTTACGCGGAGACCCAGTACTTC. It encodes CASSPGAYAETQYF.

The chain combines TRBV7-2 with TRBJ1-1; D is ambiguous. This CDR3 region has 15 residues. Germline CDR1 and CDR2: SGHTA and FQGNSA. V lost 4 bases and J lost 6, with 18 bases in between. CDR3 sequence: CASSYITVGSPEAFF. The CDR3 DNA sequence: TGTGCCAGCAGCTACATAACAGTCGGCAGCCCTGAAGCTTTCTTT.

A single count supports this clone. CDR3 nucleotide sequence: TGTGCCAGCAGCACCCGGGACAGTGGGGGCACAGATACGCAGTATTTT. As protein: CASSTRDSGGTDTQYF. The gene calls are TRBV9 and TRBJ2-3, with 7 nucleotides matching TRBD1. Trimming cost V 4 bases and J 1 base; bases outside gene matches: 9. Germline V gives CDR1 SGDLS, CDR2 YYNGEE. The CDR3 totals 16 residues.

The chain carries TRBV27 and TRBJ1-1; perhaps TRBD1 as D (5 bases). Germline V CDR1 and CDR2: MNHEY, SMNVEV (reference sequence). V was clipped by 3 bases and J by 3 bases, with 8 bases between them. This CDR3 comprises 13 residues. The CDR3 is CASSLGQYTEAFF. The CDR3 nucleotides are TGTGCCAGCAGTTTGGGGCAATACACTGAAGCTTTCTTT.

V usage is TRBV4-3 and J usage is TRBJ2-2; 8 bases fit TRBD2. The ends lost 0 bases at V and 5 bases at J; junction bases unmatched: 8. The CDR3 contains 17 residues. The germline gives CDR1 LGHNA, CDR2 YSLEER. Written as DNA, the CDR3 is TGCGCCAGCAGCCAAGATACAAGCGGGAGTTTAACCGGGGAGCTGTTTTTT. Its protein is CASSQDTSGSLTGELFF.

Only one count was recorded for this clone. The gene calls are TRBV19 and TRBJ1-5, with D maybe TRBD1 (6 bases). The germline CDR1 and CDR2 sequences are LNHDA and SQIVND (reference sequence). This CDR3 spans 14 amino acids. The CDR3: CACCTGQGNQPQHF. The CDR3 DNA is TGTGCTTGTTGTACAGGCCAGGGGAATCAGCCCCAGCATTTT.

The gene calls are TRBV27 and TRBJ1-4; D is perhaps TRBD1 (6 bases). There are 17 residues in the CDR3. Germline loops: CDR1 MNHEY, CDR2 SMNVEV (reference sequence). Trimming cost V 5 bases and J 3 bases, with 19 bases left between them. The CDR3 here is CASSPGTTRSSNEKLFF. The CDR3 nucleotides are TGTGCCAGCAGTCCCGGGACAACCAGATCATCTAATGAAAAACTGTTTTTT.

The chain uses TRBV5-6 and TRBJ2-7; tentative D call: TRBD1 (6 bases). CDR1 SGHDT and CDR2 YYEEEE come from the germline V gene. Trimming stripped 5 bases from V and 1 base from J, with 13 bases between. The CDR3 has 14 residues. The CDR3 nucleotides are TGTGCCAGCAGTTTGACAGGTCCATCCTACGAGCAGTACTTC. It is translated as CASSLTGPSYEQYF.

The CDR3 coding sequence is TGCGCCAGCAGCTTGGAAGGACAGACCTACGAGCAGTACTTC. Amino acid sequence: CASSLEGQTYEQYF. The rearrangement links TRBV5-1 to TRBJ2-7; D is perhaps TRBD1 (6 bases). Trimming left V 0 bases short and J 2 bases short, with 9 bases between. CDR3 length equals 14 residues. Per germline, CDR1 SGHRS and CDR2 YFSETQ.

The rearrangement joins TRBV19 to TRBJ1-5; tentative D call: TRBD1 (6 bases). Trimming removed 9 bases from V and 5 bases from J, with 17 bases in between. Germline V gene sequence: CDR1 LNHDA, CDR2 SQIVND (reference sequence). There are 14 residues in the CDR3. The CDR3 DNA reads as TGTGCCAGCCAGGACAGTCAAGGGTATCAGCCCCAGCATTTT. Translated: CASQDSQGYQPQHF.

The chain carries TRBV27 and TRBJ2-6; the D gene is possibly TRBD1 (6 bases). CDR3 length: 15 residues. Germline CDR1 and CDR2: MNHEY and SMNVEV (reference sequence). Trimming stripped 3 bases from V and 4 bases from J, with 10 bases between. The CDR3 region is CASSFWGLGANVLTF. In nucleotides, the CDR3 is TGTGCCAGCAGTTTCTGGGGGCTCGGGGCCAACGTCCTGACTTTC. Based on the CDR3 plus reference TRBV27 and TRBJ2-6, the full variable domain is EAQVTQNPRYLITVTGKKLTVTCSQNMNHEYMSWYRQDPGLGLRQIYYSMNVEVTDKGDVPEGYKVSRKEKRNFPLILESPSPNQTSLYFCASSFWGLGANVLTFGAGSRLTVL.

V is TRBV27 and J is TRBJ2-7; TRBD2 aligns across 7 bases. Per the germline V gene, CDR1 is MNHEY and CDR2 is SMNVEV (reference sequence). J gave up 2 bases and V 2 bases, and 3 bases lay outside the gene matches. The CDR3 extends over 14 amino acids. For the CDR3, the DNA is TGTGCCAGCAGTTTACTCGGGGGGACCTACGAGCAGTACTTC. Translation: CASSLLGGTYEQYF.

The chain employs TRBV4-1 and TRBJ2-7, with 7 bases aligning to TRBD1. From germline, CDR1 is MGHRA and CDR2 YSYEKL. The CDR3 consists of 16 residues. V lost 1 base and J lost 4; bases outside the gene matches: 10. CDR3 amino acids: CASSQASRGNYYEQYF. CDR3 coding DNA: TGCGCCAGCAGCCAAGCAAGCAGGGGGAACTATTACGAGCAGTACTTC.

This rearrangement joins TRBV29-1 to TRBJ1-4; D is possibly TRBD1 (5 bases). Looked up from germline, CDR1 is SQVTM and CDR2 is ANQGSEA. CDR3 size: 13 residues. The ends were cut back, 0 bases at V and 10 bases at J, with 12 bases in the middle. The CDR3 DNA reads TGCAGCGTTGAAGAAACCAGGGAATCAAAACTGTTTTTT. Translated: CSVEETRESKLFF.

This chain links TRBV5-8 with TRBJ2-7, with 15 bases aligning to TRBD2. CDR3 length: 16 amino acids. V shed 3 bases and J 3 bases; nucleotides not matched to a gene: 4. CDR1 SGHTS and CDR2 YDEGEE come from the germline V gene. CDR3 bases: TGTGCCAGCAGCTGGGGGGGACTAGCGGGAGGCTACGAGCAGTACTTC. This sequence encodes CASSWGGLAGGYEQYF.

The rearrangement joins TRBV5-5 to TRBJ1-2; D might be TRBD1 (5 bases). This CDR3 spans 14 amino acids. Germline V gives CDR1 SGHKS, CDR2 YYEKEE (reference sequence). V was cut by 0 bases and J by 7 bases, with 13 bases left in between. CDR3 bases: TGTGCCAGCAGCTTGGTAGGAGGGGCCAGTGGCTACACCTTC. It encodes CASSLVGGASGYTF.

This chain links TRBV7-9 with TRBJ1-4; maybe TRBD1 (6 bases). There are 15 residues in the CDR3. The germline V gene encodes CDR1 SEHNR and CDR2 FQNEAQ (reference sequence). The germline V and J ends were trimmed by 5 bases and 4 bases, with 14 bases remaining between them. CDR3 in amino acids: CASSPPGVRNEKLFF. In DNA, the CDR3 is TGTGCCAGCAGCCCTCCAGGGGTTCGTAATGAAAAACTGTTTTTT.

The rearrangement links TRBV4-2 to TRBJ1-2; 12 bases fit TRBD1. Germline assignment: CDR1 LGHNA and CDR2 YNFKEQ. This CDR3 has 19 amino acids. Trimming at V came to 3 bases and at J to 6 bases, leaving 17 bases not matched to a gene. The CDR3 DNA reads TGTGCCAGCAGCCAGGCCCAATCGGGACAGGGGGCACGATTGGATGGCTACACCTTC. This translates into CASSQAQSGQGARLDGYTF.

The V and J genes are TRBV10-1 and TRBJ2-2; D call uncertain. In germline, CDR1 is WNHNN, CDR2 SYGVQD (reference sequence). The CDR3 is 16 amino acids. V was pared by 0 bases and J by 1 base, with 9 bases between. The DNA for the CDR3 is TGCGCCAGCAGTGAGTCGGTCTGGAGGAACACCGGGGAGCTGTTTTTT. It encodes CASSESVWRNTGELFF.

This chain connects TRBV11-2 to TRBJ1-1; unclear D gene. Trimming stripped 2 bases from V and 0 bases from J, with 7 bases between. The CDR3 runs to 14 residues. Germline CDR1 SGHAT, CDR2 FQNNGV. CDR3 nucleotide sequence: TGTGCCAGCAGCTTATCCTTTATGAACACTGAAGCTTTCTTT. This translates into CASSLSFMNTEAFF.

This sequence joins TRBV7-9 and TRBJ1-5; 7 bases are shared with TRBD1. The J segment lost 4 bases and the V segment lost 1 base, leaving 10 bases of the junction unmatched. The CDR3 runs 17 residues. In germline, CDR1 is SEHNR, CDR2 FQNEAQ (reference sequence). The CDR3 loop reads CASSLGYRQGLNQPQHF. The CDR3 region has the DNA TGTGCCAGCAGCTTAGGGTACCGACAGGGCTTAAATCAGCCCCAGCATTTT.

The chain couples TRBV4-2 to TRBJ1-2; a possible D gene is TRBD1 (5 bases). CDR3 length equals 13 residues. Germline V gene lookup returns CDR1 LGHNA and CDR2 YNFKEQ. V lost 1 base, J lost 8 bases, and 11 bases lay in between. In DNA form, the CDR3 reads TGTGCCAGCAGCCAAGTAGGGGTGGCCGGCTACACCTTC. Its protein is CASSQVGVAGYTF.

This clone appeared a single time. CDR3 amino acids: CASRPSGRETQYF. CDR3 sequence (DNA): TGTGCCAGCCGCCCTAGCGGAAGAGAGACCCAGTACTTC. The chain joins TRBV27 to TRBJ2-5; 7 positions agree with TRBD2. The CDR3 is made up of 13 amino acids. Trimming removed 8 bases from V and 4 bases from J; junction bases left unmatched: 7. Germline CDR1 is MNHEY and CDR2 is SMNVEV (reference sequence).